One sample yielded the 15 T cell receptor beta chains listed below, sequenced in a study of blood T cell repertoires in COVID-19. This table comes from immunoSEQ multiplex PCR, and its TCRdb copy is limited to in-frame clones, with some not included. Here the sample spans 250,000 to 300,000 clones, about 76% being singletons. Material: peripheral blood. These receptors were taken from a woman aged 60 to 75 with active or convalescent COVID-19.

The chain combines TRBV10-2 with TRBJ2-5; D is perhaps TRBD2 (7 bases). Trimming shortened V by 6 bases and J by 1 base, and 21 bases separated the two germline ends. CDR3 length: 17 amino acids. Germline CDR1 reads WSHSY; CDR2 reads SAAADI. The DNA of the CDR3 is TGCGCCAGCAGCCTACCCGGGGGGCGGGGGACCCAAGAGACCCAGTACTTC. Translation gives CASSLPGGRGTQETQYF.

V and J are TRBV28 and TRBJ1-4; 10 nucleotides match TRBD1. Germline CDR1 reads MDHEN; CDR2 reads SYDVKM. With 6 bases clipped from V and 6 bases from J, the junction kept 4 bases outside the gene matches. CDR3 length: 14 amino acids. As DNA, the CDR3 is TGTGCCAGCAGCCTGGGACAGGGGTATGAAAAACTGTTTTTT. This translates into CASSLGQGYEKLFF. The entire variable domain, with the rest obtained from reference TRBV28 and TRBJ1-4, is as follows: DVKVTQSSRYLVKRTGEKVFLECVQDMDHENMFWYRQDPGLGLRLIYFSYDVKMKEKGDIPEGYSVSREKKERFSLILESASTNQTSMYLCASSLGQGYEKLFFGSGTQLSVL.

This clone appeared a few times. This chain links TRBV15 with TRBJ1-2, with 7 bases matching TRBD1. This CDR3 is 13 amino acids long. The J segment lost 6 bases and the V segment lost 6 bases, leaving 7 bases of the junction unmatched. The germline gives CDR1 LNHNV, CDR2 YYDKDF (reference sequence). The CDR3 bases are TGTGCCACCAGGACGACAGGGACGCATGGCTACACCTTC. This codes for CATRTTGTHGYTF.

The CDR3 spells CASSQDRAAYNEQFF. Written as DNA, the CDR3 is TGCGCCAGCAGCCAAGACCGTGCAGCCTACAATGAGCAGTTCTTC. V and J are TRBV4-3 and TRBJ2-1; D call uncertain. Germline CDR1 reads LGHNA; CDR2 reads YSLEER. CDR3 length: 15 amino acids. V gave up 0 bases and J gave up 2 bases, with 8 bases separating them.

The chain is built from TRBV15 and TRBJ1-2, with 9 bases lining up with TRBD1. After removal of 4 bases from V and 6 bases from J, the junction contained 3 bases not matched to a gene. The germline V gene has CDR1 LNHNV and CDR2 YYDKDF (reference sequence). This CDR3 comprises 13 residues. The CDR3 nucleotides read TGTGCCACCAGCACCCGACAGGGGGATGGCTACACCTTC. It is translated as CATSTRQGDGYTF.

This chain joins TRBV5-1 and TRBJ1-2; maybe TRBD1 (5 bases). CDR3 length equals 15 residues. From germline, CDR1 is SGHRS and CDR2 YFSETQ. Trimming pared 0 bases from V and 5 bases from J, leaving 14 bases between. The CDR3 nucleotides are TGCGCCAGCAGCTTGGAAGGGGATTCTCCTTATGGCTACACCTTC. This gives the protein CASSLEGDSPYGYTF.

V usage is TRBV7-2 and J usage is TRBJ2-1, with 10 bases lining up with TRBD2. CDR1 SGHTA and CDR2 FQGNSA come from the germline V gene. CDR3 length equals 16 residues. V shed 1 base and J 7 bases; nucleotides not matched to a gene: 7. The CDR3: CASSLGERGGLNEQFF. The CDR3 DNA is TGTGCCAGCAGCTTAGGCGAGCGGGGGGGGTTGAATGAGCAGTTCTTC.

V gene TRBV4-3 combines with J gene TRBJ2-3, with 9 bases matching TRBD1. With V trimmed by 3 bases and J by 2 bases, 3 bases remained unmatched. This CDR3 has 15 amino acids. Looked up from germline, CDR1 is LGHNA and CDR2 is YSLEER. CDR3 coding DNA: TGCGCCAGCAGCCAGGGGACAGGGACCACAGATACGCAGTATTTT. This gives the protein CASSQGTGTTDTQYF.

This chain uses TRBV12-3 or TRBV12-4 with TRBJ2-7; 7 positions match TRBD1. V lost 8 bases and J lost 3; bases outside the gene matches: 4. This CDR3 has 12 residues. The CDR3 DNA follows: TGTGCCAGCCGGGACAGCATCTACGAGCAGTACTTC. This sequence encodes CASRDSIYEQYF.

The V gene is TRBV7-3, the J gene TRBJ2-6, with D perhaps matching TRBD1 (6 bases). V was clipped by 4 bases and J by 2 bases, with 9 bases between them. The CDR3 is 15 amino acids. Germline V CDR1 and CDR2: SGHTA, FQGTGA. CDR3 protein: CASSSRQAGANVLTF. CDR3 in DNA: TGTGCCAGCAGCTCGCGACAGGCTGGGGCCAACGTCCTGACTTTC.

V usage is TRBV6-5 and J usage is TRBJ1-1; D gene unclear. CDR1 MNHEY and CDR2 SVGAGI come from the germline V gene. The CDR3 sequence is 14 residues long. Trimming removed 2 bases from V and 0 bases from J, with 7 bases in between. The CDR3 sequence is CASSYPEMNTEAFF. CDR3 coding DNA: TGTGCCAGCAGTTACCCGGAGATGAACACTGAAGCTTTCTTT.

The chain combines TRBV5-4 with TRBJ1-5; perhaps TRBD1 as D (5 bases). Germline V gene data show CDR1 as SGHNT and CDR2 as YYREEE (reference sequence). With 4 bases removed from V and 0 bases from J, the gap between germline ends came to 14 bases. The CDR3 contains 16 residues. CDR3 residues: CASSQGGTRSNQPQHF. CDR3 DNA: TGTGCCAGCAGCCAGGGAGGGACCCGTAGCAATCAGCCCCAGCATTTT.

The V and J genes are TRBV19 and TRBJ1-5; D not certain. Germline V gives CDR1 LNHDA, CDR2 SQIVND (reference sequence). This CDR3 is built from 13 residues. Trimming pared 2 bases from V and 7 bases from J, leaving 9 bases between. The CDR3 nucleotides read TGTGCCAGTAGTATAATCCAGGCCCAGCCCCAGCATTTT. It codes for CASSIIQAQPQHF.

This sequence joins TRBV18 and TRBJ1-1, with a possible D match to TRBD1 (6 bases). Trimming cost V 3 bases and J 3 bases, with 8 bases left between them. Germline CDR1 KGHSH, CDR2 LQKENI. The CDR3 runs to 13 residues. The CDR3 coding sequence is TGTGCCAGCTCACCCAACAGGGACACTGAAGCTTTCTTT. Protein product: CASSPNRDTEAFF.

This chain joins TRBV2 and TRBJ1-1, with D possibly matching TRBD1 (6 bases). Trimming cost V 4 bases and J 7 bases, with 7 bases left between them. This CDR3 is built from 11 residues. Germline CDR1 SNHLY, CDR2 FYNNEI. Here the CDR3 reads CASSAGVEAFF. The CDR3 DNA reads as TGTGCCAGCAGTGCAGGGGTTGAAGCTTTCTTT.